This T cell receptor (beta chain) derives from a study of CD8 T cells in ankylosing spondylitis. Study results and limitations: Ankylosing spondylitis blood appeared to carry a characteristic TCR beta motif of roughly 8 highly homologous variants. With a CD8+ phenotype, disease-linked clones were relatively rare in peripheral blood. Significantly higher representation of disease-linked clones was reported for matched ankylosing spondylitis synovial fluid. Some of the motif variants had earlier been found in reactive arthritis patients' fluid and blood.

This clonotype was counted only a few times. Antigen: not known. TCR beta libraries were made by quantitative 5'-RACE with molecular barcodes. MiXCR was run by TCRdb on the 5' RACE reads, yielding one entry per CDR3 protein. The sample has a few hundred thousand distinct CDR3 sequences, about a fifth seen once. The CDR3 spans 15 residues. CDR1 and CDR2 from the germline V gene are SGHRS and YFSETQ. Trimming shortened V by 0 bases and J by 8 bases, and 14 bases separated the two germline ends. Material for sequencing was blood, either unsorted or a sorted T cell fraction (not recorded which). The chain combines TRBV5-1 with TRBJ1-4; perhaps TRBD1 as D (5 bases). This sequence was found in a male donor with ankylosing spondylitis. CDR3 in amino acids: CASSLADRGYEKLFF. CDR3 in DNA: TGCGCCAGCAGCTTGGCCGATAGGGGTTACGAAAAACTGTTTTTT.